The entry below describes one TCR beta chain. The assay was immunoSEQ multiplex PCR, and TCRdb's table has in-frame clones only and misses some. The data hold around 2,000 clones, with about a fifth observed a single time. The sample comes from a study of T cells in localized non-small cell lung cancer. J was trimmed by 5 bases and V by 4 bases; bases with no gene match: 7. CDR1 and CDR2 from the germline V gene are MDHEN and SYDVKM. The CDR3 runs 15 residues. This sequence originates from a man aged 35-75 years with stage I squamous cell lung carcinoma. The rearrangement joins TRBV28 to TRBJ2-3; 9 bases align to TRBD2. Sample: normal lung tissue next to the tumor, taken before any cancer treatment. The CDR3 loop is CASSSSGRMGDTQYF. CDR3 nucleotides: TGTGCCAGCAGTTCCAGCGGGAGGATGGGAGATACGCAGTATTTT.